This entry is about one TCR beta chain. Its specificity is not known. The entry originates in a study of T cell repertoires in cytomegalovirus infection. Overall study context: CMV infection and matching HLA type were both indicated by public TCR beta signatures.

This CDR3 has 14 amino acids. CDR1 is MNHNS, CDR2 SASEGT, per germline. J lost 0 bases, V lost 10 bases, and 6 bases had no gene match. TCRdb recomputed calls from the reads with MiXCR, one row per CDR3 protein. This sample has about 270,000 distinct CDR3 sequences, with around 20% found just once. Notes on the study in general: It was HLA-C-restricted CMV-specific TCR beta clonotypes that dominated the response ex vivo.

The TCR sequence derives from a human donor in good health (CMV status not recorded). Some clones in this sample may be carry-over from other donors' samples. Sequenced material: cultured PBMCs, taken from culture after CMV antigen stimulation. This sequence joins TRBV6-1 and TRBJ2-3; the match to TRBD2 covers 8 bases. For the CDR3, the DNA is TGTGCCACGAGGACTAGCTGGAGCACAGATACGCAGTATTTT. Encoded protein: CATRTSWSTDTQYF.